The rows below give T cell receptor beta chains drawn from one sample of a study of post-analysis software for immune sequencing data. TCRdb reprocessed the PCR reads via MiXCR and lists one record per CDR3 protein. The repertoire holds 750,000 to 900,000 distinct CDR3 sequences, around 45% seen once, with over 4.5% in the top ten. Sequenced sample: blood. The receptors were sampled from a girl between 10 and 17 years old with multiple sclerosis. CDR3s include the opening cysteine and the closing phenylalanine or tryptophan. The order of the fields is V gene, D gene, clone size, J gene, CDR3 DNA, CDR3 protein. A D gene is named only where the DNA matches it firmly. Clone size appears in some rows only: once, few, many, or a class for an expanded clone.

v_call: TRBV7-8
d_call: NA
clone_size: NA
j_call: TRBJ2-7
cdr3_nt: TGTGCCAGCAGCCTCACTGGACAGCCAGCCTACGAGCAGTACTTC
cdr3_aa: CASSLTGQPAYEQYF

v_call: TRBV6-2/TRBV6-3
d_call: TRBD2
clone_size: NA
j_call: TRBJ2-4
cdr3_nt: TGTGCCACCGCGCTAGCGGGCGAAAACATTCAGTACTTC
cdr3_aa: CATALAGENIQYF

v_call: TRBV5-6
d_call: TRBD1
clone_size: NA
j_call: TRBJ1-6
cdr3_nt: TGTGCCAGCAGTTCCGACAGGGACTATAATTCACCCCTCCACTTT
cdr3_aa: CASSSDRDYNSPLHF

v_call: TRBV3-1
d_call: NA
clone_size: NA
j_call: TRBJ1-1
cdr3_nt: TGTGCCAGCAGCTCCCGGGAAACTGAAGCTTTCTTT
cdr3_aa: CASSSRETEAFF

v_call: TRBV29-1
d_call: TRBD2
clone_size: few
j_call: TRBJ2-5
cdr3_nt: TGCAGCGCAATGCTCCGCGGGGGGGGCGAGACCCAGTACTTC
cdr3_aa: CSAMLRGGGETQYF

v_call: TRBV9
d_call: TRBD2
clone_size: few
j_call: TRBJ2-3
cdr3_nt: TGTGCCAGCAGCCGTGCCACTAGCGGATACACAGATACGCAGTATTTT
cdr3_aa: CASSRATSGYTDTQYF

v_call: TRBV6-1
d_call: NA
clone_size: few
j_call: TRBJ2-1
cdr3_nt: TGTGCCAGCAGTGAATGGGGGGGCCTGAGCTCCTACAATGAGCAGTTCTTC
cdr3_aa: CASSEWGGLSSYNEQFF

v_call: TRBV20-1
d_call: NA
clone_size: NA
j_call: TRBJ2-7
cdr3_nt: TGCAGTGCTTCAGAACTGACTACCTCCTACGAGCAGTACTTC
cdr3_aa: CSASELTTSYEQYF

v_call: TRBV7-2
d_call: TRBD1
clone_size: NA
j_call: TRBJ2-7
cdr3_nt: TGTGCCAGCAGCCCTAGAATGGTGCAGGGGGTAACGACTCGGTACGAGCAGTACTTC
cdr3_aa: CASSPRMVQGVTTRYEQYF

v_call: TRBV20-1
d_call: NA
clone_size: few
j_call: TRBJ2-1
cdr3_nt: TGCAGTGCTAGAGATGGGACTTACAATGAGCAGTTCTTC
cdr3_aa: CSARDGTYNEQFF

v_call: TRBV5-1
d_call: NA
clone_size: once
j_call: TRBJ1-1
cdr3_nt: TGCGCCAGCAGCTTCCAGGGAGGGAGCGCTGAAGCTTTCTTT
cdr3_aa: CASSFQGGSAEAFF

v_call: TRBV20-1
d_call: NA
clone_size: NA
j_call: TRBJ2-1
cdr3_nt: TGCAATGCTAGCTCATCCACAGGGACCACCTACAATGAGCAGTTCTTC
cdr3_aa: CNASSSTGTTYNEQFF

v_call: TRBV6-5
d_call: TRBD1
clone_size: NA
j_call: TRBJ2-7
cdr3_nt: TGTGCCAGCAGACGGGCGGACAGGGCTGGCGAGCAGTACTTC
cdr3_aa: CASRRADRAGEQYF

v_call: TRBV4-3
d_call: TRBD2
clone_size: few
j_call: TRBJ2-5
cdr3_nt: TGCGCCAGCAGCCAAGAAGGCACTAGCGGGATGGTGACCCAGTACTTC
cdr3_aa: CASSQEGTSGMVTQYF

v_call: TRBV12-5
d_call: NA
clone_size: NA
j_call: TRBJ1-5
cdr3_nt: TGTGCTAGTGGTTTGGTACGAGGGCTTAGCAATCAGCCCCAGCATTTT
cdr3_aa: CASGLVRGLSNQPQHF